This T cell receptor (beta chain) was observed in a study of response to subunit inactivated influenza vaccine. MiXCR, applied by TCRdb to the RT-PCR reads, yields one record per CDR3 protein. The sample holds fewer than 600,000 distinct CDR3 sequences, more than 7% seen once. This clonotype showed up many times. V lost 6 bases and J lost 5, with 16 bases in between. The CDR3 is 15 amino acids. Germline V CDR1 and CDR2: MNHEY, SMNVEV (reference sequence). This chain joins TRBV27 and TRBJ1-4, with D possibly being TRBD1 (6 bases). This receptor was taken from a man aged 50 to 69 who received an inactivated influenza vaccine. Sequencing used PBMCs from blood, obtained roughly 24 months after vaccination. In nucleotides, the CDR3 is TGTGCCAGCAGGGGCTCAGGGGCCCTAAATGAAAAACTGTTTTTT. Its protein product is CASRGSGALNEKLFF.